The 9 T cell receptor beta chains given below trace back to one sample, sequenced in a study of cytomegalovirus exposure and HLA in healthy donors. Use of 60 Vbeta and 13 Jbeta primers characterized the PCR. Libraries were prepared by immunoSEQ multiplex PCR; TCRdb keeps only in-frame clonotypes and omits some of them. Among approximately 90,000 clones listed, about three quarters were seen once. Sequencing was performed on PBMCs. All receptors derive from a boy younger than 18 in good health and CMV-seronegative.

The chain uses TRBV6-5 and TRBJ1-5; D is ambiguous. CDR1 and CDR2 from the germline V gene are MNHEY and SVGAGI. The V end was cut by 6 bases, the J end by 1 base, with 10 bases between. This CDR3 spans 14 amino acids. CDR3 coding DNA: TGTGCCAGCAGCCCGGGTTGGAGCAATCAGCCCCAGCATTTT. Translation gives CASSPGWSNQPQHF.

This clone was recorded a few times. The gene calls are TRBV28 and TRBJ1-5; 8 bases align to TRBD1. V was pared by 10 bases and J by 5 bases, with 10 bases of the junction left unmatched. CDR3 length equals 14 residues. Germline assignment: CDR1 MDHEN and CDR2 SYDVKM. CDR3 coding DNA: TGTGCCACCCTGCAGGGGGCCCGCTATCAGCCCCAGCATTTT. As protein: CATLQGARYQPQHF.

This clone was picked up one time. This CDR3 is CASSGDGGSSYEQYF. The CDR3 DNA reads as TGTGCCAGCAGCGGCGACGGGGGTTCTTCCTACGAGCAGTACTTC. The gene calls are TRBV9 and TRBJ2-7; a weak D match, TRBD2 (6 bases). V was cut by 3 bases and J by 1 base, with 14 bases left in between. The CDR3 loop spans 15 amino acids. CDR1 is SGDLS, CDR2 YYNGEE, per germline. The full variable domain, with the rest looked up from reference TRBV9 and TRBJ2-7, is DSGVTQTPKHLITATGQRVTLRCSPRSGDLSVYWYQQSLDQGLQFLIQYYNGEERAKGNILERFSAQQFPDLHSELNLSSLELGDSALYFCASSGDGGSSYEQYFGPGTRLTVT.

The chain is built from TRBV6-4 and TRBJ2-1; 11 bases are shared with TRBD2. V shed 3 bases, J shed 6 bases, and the junction held 4 bases outside the gene matches. The CDR3 sequence is 15 residues long. The germline V gene has CDR1 MRHNA and CDR2 SNTAGT. The CDR3 loop is CASSESSGGANEQFF. CDR3 in DNA: TGTGCCAGCAGTGAAAGTAGCGGGGGGGCCAATGAGCAGTTCTTC.

This chain joins TRBV29-1 and TRBJ2-7; 12 bases match TRBD2. Germline CDR1 reads SQVTM; CDR2 reads ANQGSEA. The CDR3 totals 15 residues. Trimming cost V 2 bases and J 4 bases; bases outside gene matches: 6. The CDR3 coding sequence is TGCAGCGTTGAAAAATCAGGACTAGCGGGATACGAGCAGTACTTC. Encoded protein: CSVEKSGLAGYEQYF.

V and J are TRBV4-1 and TRBJ2-7; TRBD1 is a possible D gene (6 bases). Trimming stripped 4 bases from V and 5 bases from J, with 18 bases between. The CDR3 has 15 amino acids. The germline CDR1 and CDR2 sequences are MGHRA and YSYEKL. The CDR3 DNA reads TGCGCCAGCAGCCCCCACAGGGTGCAGCCTAACGAGCAGTACTTC. This encodes CASSPHRVQPNEQYF.

V and J are TRBV29-1 and TRBJ1-2; D uncertain. The CDR3 totals 10 residues. The ends were cut back, 5 bases at V and 6 bases at J, with 7 bases in the middle. CDR1 and CDR2 from the germline V gene are SQVTM and ANQGSEA. As DNA, the CDR3 is TGCAGCGTTCCCACGGATGGCTACACCTTC. Translation gives CSVPTDGYTF.

This chain links TRBV6-5 with TRBJ1-1; the D is unclear. CDR3 length equals 13 residues. V lost 2 bases to trimming and J lost 4 bases, with 8 bases between them. CDR1 is MNHEY and CDR2 is SVGAGI in the germline V gene. The CDR3 loop is CASSYGRTTEAFF. The DNA for the CDR3 is TGTGCCAGCAGTTACGGGCGAACCACTGAAGCTTTCTTT.

This rearrangement joins TRBV27 to TRBJ1-2, with TRBD1 as a possible D gene (5 bases). V lost 5 bases to trimming and J lost 4 bases, with 11 bases between them. In germline, CDR1 is MNHEY, CDR2 SMNVEV (reference sequence). The CDR3 spans 13 residues. The CDR3, as DNA: TGTGCCAGCAGTACCCAGGGAACCTATGGCTACACCTTC. Protein product: CASSTQGTYGYTF.